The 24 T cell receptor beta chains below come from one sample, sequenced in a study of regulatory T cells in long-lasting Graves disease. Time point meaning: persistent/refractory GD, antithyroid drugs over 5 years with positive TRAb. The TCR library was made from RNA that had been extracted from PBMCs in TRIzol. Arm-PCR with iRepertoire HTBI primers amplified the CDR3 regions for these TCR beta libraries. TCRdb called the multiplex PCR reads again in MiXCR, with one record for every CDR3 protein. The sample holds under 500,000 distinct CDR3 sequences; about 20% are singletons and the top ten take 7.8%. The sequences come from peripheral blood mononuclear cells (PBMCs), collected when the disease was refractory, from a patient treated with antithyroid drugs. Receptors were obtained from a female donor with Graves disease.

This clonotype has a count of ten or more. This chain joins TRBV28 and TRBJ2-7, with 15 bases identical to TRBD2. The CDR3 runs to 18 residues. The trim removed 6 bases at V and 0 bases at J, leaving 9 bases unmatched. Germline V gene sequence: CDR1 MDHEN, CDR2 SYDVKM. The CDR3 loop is CASSPGLAGGSLSYEQYF. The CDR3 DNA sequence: TGTGCCAGCAGCCCGGGACTAGCGGGAGGATCCCTCTCCTACGAGCAGTACTTC.

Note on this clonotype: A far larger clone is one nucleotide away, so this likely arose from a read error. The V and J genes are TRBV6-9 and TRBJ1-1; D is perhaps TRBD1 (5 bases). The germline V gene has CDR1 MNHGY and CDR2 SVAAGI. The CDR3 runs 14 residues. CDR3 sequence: CASSYSPGNTEASF. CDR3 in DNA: TGTGCCAGCAGTTACTCACCAGGGAACACTGAAGCTTCCTTT.

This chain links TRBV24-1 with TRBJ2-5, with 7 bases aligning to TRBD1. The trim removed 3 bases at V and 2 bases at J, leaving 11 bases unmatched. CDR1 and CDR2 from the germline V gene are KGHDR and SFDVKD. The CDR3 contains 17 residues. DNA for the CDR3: TGTGCCACCAGTGATATCCTAGAGACAGGGCAACAAGAGACCCAGTACTTC. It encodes CATSDILETGQQETQYF.

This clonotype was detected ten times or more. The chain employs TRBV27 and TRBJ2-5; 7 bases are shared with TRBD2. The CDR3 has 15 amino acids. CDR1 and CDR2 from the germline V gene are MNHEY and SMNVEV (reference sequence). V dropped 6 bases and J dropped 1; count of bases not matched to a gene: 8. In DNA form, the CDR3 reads TGTGCCAGCAGCGACGGACTAGGAGCCCAAGAGACCCAGTACTTC. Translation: CASSDGLGAQETQYF.

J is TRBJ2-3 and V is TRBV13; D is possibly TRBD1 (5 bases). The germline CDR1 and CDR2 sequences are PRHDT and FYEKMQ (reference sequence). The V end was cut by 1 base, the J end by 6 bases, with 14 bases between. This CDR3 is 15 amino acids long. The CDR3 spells CASSLEPGRADTQYF. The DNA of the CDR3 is TGTGCCAGCAGCTTAGAGCCAGGGCGCGCGGATACGCAGTATTTT.

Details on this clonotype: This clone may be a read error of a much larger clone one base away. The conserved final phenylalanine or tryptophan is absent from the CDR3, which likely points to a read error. The CDR3 protein is CASSFLTGPTEAFS. The CDR3 bases are TGTGCCAGCAGTTTTTTGACGGGACCCACTGAAGCTTTCTCT. V gene TRBV6-5 combines with J gene TRBJ1-1; tentatively, D is TRBD1 (5 bases). Germline V gene data show CDR1 as MNHEY and CDR2 as SVGAGI. The V gene lost 4 bases and the J gene lost 4 bases, with 13 bases spanning the gap. The CDR3 is 14 amino acids.

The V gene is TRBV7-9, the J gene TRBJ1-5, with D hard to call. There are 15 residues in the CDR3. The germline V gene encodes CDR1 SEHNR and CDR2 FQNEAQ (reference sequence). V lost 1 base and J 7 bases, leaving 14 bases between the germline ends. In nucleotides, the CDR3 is TGTGCCAGCAGCTTAGACGAGGACCCGGCGCAGCCCCAGCATTTT. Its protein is CASSLDEDPAQPQHF. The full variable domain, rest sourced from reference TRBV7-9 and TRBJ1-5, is DTGVSQNPRHKITKRGQNVTFRCDPISEHNRLYWYRQTLGQGPEFLTYFQNEAQLEKSRLLSDRFSAERPKGSFSTLEIQRTEQGDSAMYLCASSLDEDPAQPQHFGDGTRLSIL.

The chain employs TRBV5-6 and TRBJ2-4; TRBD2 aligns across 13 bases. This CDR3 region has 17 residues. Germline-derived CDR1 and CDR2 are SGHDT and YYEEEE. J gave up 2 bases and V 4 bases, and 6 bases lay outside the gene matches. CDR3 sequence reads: CASSPRTSGRPKNIQYF. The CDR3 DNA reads TGTGCCAGCAGCCCGCGGACTAGCGGGAGACCCAAAAACATTCAGTACTTC. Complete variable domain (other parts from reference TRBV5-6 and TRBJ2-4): DAGVTQSPTHLIKTRGQQVTLRCSPKSGHDTVSWYQQALGQGPQFIFQYYEEEERQRGNFPDRFSGHQFPNYSSELNVNALLLGDSALYLCASSPRTSGRPKNIQYFGAGTRLSVL.

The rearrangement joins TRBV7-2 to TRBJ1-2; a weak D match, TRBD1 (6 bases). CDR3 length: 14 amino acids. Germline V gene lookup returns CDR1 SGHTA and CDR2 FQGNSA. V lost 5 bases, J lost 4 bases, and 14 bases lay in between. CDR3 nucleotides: TGTGCCAGCAGCCAGGCAGGGGAGTCCTATGGCTACACCTTC. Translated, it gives CASSQAGESYGYTF.

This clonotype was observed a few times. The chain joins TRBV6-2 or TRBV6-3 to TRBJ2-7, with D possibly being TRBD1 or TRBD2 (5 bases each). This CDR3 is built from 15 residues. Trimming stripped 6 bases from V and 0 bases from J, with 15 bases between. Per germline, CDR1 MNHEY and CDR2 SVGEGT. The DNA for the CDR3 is TGTGCCAGCAGATCGGGACGCCAGGGCTCCTACGAGCAGTACTTC. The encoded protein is CASRSGRQGSYEQYF.

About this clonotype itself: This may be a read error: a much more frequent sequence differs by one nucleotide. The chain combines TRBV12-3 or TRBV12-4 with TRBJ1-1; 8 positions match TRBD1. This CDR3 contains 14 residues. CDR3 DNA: TGTGCCAGCAGTCATACAGGGGGAAAAACTGAAGCTTCCTTT. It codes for CASSHTGGKTEASF.

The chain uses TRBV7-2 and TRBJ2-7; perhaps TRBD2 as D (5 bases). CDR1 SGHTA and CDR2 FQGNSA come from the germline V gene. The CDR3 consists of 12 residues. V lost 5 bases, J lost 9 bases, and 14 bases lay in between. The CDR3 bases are TGTGCCAGCAGCGAAGCGGTTCCAGGGCAGTACTTC. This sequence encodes CASSEAVPGQYF. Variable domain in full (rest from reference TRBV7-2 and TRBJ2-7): GAGVSQSPSNKVTEKGKDVELRCDPISGHTALYWYRQSLGQGLEFLIYFQGNSAPDKSGLPSDRFSAERTGGSVSTLTIQRTQQEDSAVYLCASSEAVPGQYFGPGTRLTVT.

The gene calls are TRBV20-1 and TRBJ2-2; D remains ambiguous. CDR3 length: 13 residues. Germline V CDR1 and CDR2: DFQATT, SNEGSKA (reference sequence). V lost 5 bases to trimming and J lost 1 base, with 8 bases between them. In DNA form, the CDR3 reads TGCAGTGCTCTCCGGGTGAACACCGGGGAGCTGTTTTTT. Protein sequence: CSALRVNTGELFF.

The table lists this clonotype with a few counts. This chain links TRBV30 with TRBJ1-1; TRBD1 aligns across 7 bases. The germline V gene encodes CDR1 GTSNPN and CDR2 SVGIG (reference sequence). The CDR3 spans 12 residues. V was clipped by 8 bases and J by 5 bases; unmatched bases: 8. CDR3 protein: CAHETGWTEAFF. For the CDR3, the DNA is TGTGCCCATGAGACAGGGTGGACTGAAGCTTTCTTT.

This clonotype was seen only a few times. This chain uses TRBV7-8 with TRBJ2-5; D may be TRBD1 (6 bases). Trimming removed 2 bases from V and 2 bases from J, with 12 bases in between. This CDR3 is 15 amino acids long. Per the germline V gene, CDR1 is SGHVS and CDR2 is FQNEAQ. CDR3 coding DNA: TGTGCCAGCAGCTTACGGACAGCCCCTCAAGAGACCCAGTACTTC. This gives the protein CASSLRTAPQETQYF.

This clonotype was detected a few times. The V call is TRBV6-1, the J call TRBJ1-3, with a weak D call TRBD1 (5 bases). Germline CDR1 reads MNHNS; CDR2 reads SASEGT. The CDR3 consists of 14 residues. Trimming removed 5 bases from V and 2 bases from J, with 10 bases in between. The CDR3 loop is CASSPGRTGNTIYF. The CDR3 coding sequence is TGTGCCAGCAGTCCGGGACGGACTGGAAACACCATATATTTT.

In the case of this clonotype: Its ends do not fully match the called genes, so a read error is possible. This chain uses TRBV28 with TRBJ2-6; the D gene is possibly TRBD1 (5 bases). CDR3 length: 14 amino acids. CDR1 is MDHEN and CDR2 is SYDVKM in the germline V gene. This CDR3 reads CASNTHSGAHVLTF. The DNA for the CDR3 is TGTGCCAGCAACACTCACTCTGGGGCCCACGTCCTGACTTTC.

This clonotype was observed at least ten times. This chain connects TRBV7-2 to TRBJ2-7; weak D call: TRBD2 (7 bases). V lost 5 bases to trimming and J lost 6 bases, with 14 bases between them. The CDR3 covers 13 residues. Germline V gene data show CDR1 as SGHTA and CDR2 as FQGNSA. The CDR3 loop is CASSRGGGGEQYF. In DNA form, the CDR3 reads TGTGCCAGCAGCCGCGGCGGGGGCGGCGAGCAGTACTTC.

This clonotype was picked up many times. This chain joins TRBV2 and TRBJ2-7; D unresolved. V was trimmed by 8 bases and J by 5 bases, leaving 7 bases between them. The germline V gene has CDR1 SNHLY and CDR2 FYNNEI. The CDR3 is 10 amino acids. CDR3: CASQPNEQYF. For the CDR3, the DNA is TGTGCCAGCCAGCCTAACGAGCAGTACTTC. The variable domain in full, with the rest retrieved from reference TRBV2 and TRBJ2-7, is EPEVTQTPSHQVTQMGQEVILRCVPISNHLYFYWYRQILGQKVEFLVSFYNNEISEKSEIFDDQFSVERPDGSNFTLKIRSTKLEDSAMYFCASQPNEQYFGPGTRLTVT.

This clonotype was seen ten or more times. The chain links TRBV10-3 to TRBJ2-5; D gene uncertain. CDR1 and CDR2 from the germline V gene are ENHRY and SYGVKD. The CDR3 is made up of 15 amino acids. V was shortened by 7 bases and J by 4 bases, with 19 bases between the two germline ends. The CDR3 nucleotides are TGTGCCATCAAAAGAGACCCTCTCCCCGCAGAGACCCAGTACTTC. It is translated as CAIKRDPLPAETQYF.

The CDR3 here is CASSLVSLARGTEAFF. CDR3 in DNA: TGTGCCAGCAGCTTAGTAAGTTTAGCCCGAGGGACTGAAGCTTTCTTT. This chain uses TRBV7-9 with TRBJ1-1; no firm D call. The CDR3 consists of 16 residues. Trimming removed 1 base from V and 5 bases from J, with 17 bases in between. CDR1 and CDR2 (germline): SEHNR, FQNEAQ (reference sequence). The full variable domain, in which reference TRBV7-9 and TRBJ1-1 provide the parts outside the CDR3, is DTGVSQNPRHKITKRGQNVTFRCDPISEHNRLYWYRQTLGQGPEFLTYFQNEAQLEKSRLLSDRFSAERPKGSFSTLEIQRTEQGDSAMYLCASSLVSLARGTEAFFGQGTRLTVV.

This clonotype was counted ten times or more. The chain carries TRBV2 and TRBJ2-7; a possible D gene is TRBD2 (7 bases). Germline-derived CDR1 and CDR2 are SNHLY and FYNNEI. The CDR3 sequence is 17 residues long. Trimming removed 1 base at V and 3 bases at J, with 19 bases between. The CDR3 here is CASSEGGGRQGFYEQYF. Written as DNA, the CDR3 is TGTGCCAGCAGTGAAGGGGGGGGCCGGCAGGGATTCTACGAGCAGTACTTC.

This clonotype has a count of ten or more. CDR3 sequence reads: CASSWGLAGYEQYF. The CDR3 nucleotides read TGTGCCAGCAGTTGGGGACTAGCGGGTTACGAGCAGTACTTC. The V and J genes are TRBV28 and TRBJ2-7; 12 bases map to TRBD2. The germline V gene encodes CDR1 MDHEN and CDR2 SYDVKM. The CDR3 covers 14 residues. J was trimmed by 4 bases and V by 4 bases; bases with no gene match: 2. The variable domain in full, with the rest retrieved from reference TRBV28 and TRBJ2-7, is DVKVTQSSRYLVKRTGEKVFLECVQDMDHENMFWYRQDPGLGLRLIYFSYDVKMKEKGDIPEGYSVSREKKERFSLILESASTNQTSMYLCASSWGLAGYEQYFGPGTRLTVT.

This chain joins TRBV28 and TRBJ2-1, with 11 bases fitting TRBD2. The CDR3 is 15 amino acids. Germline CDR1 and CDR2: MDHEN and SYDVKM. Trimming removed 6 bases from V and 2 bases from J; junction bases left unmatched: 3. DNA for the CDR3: TGTGCCAGCAGAACTAGCGGGAGCACCTACAATGAGCAGTTCTTC. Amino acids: CASRTSGSTYNEQFF.